This TCR beta chain was observed in a study of T cells in Graves' hyperthyroidism and ophthalmopathy. Study as a whole: Any treatment followed the collection of peripheral blood at initial diagnosis.

RNA transcripts yielded amplified TCR beta CDR3 regions. The HTBI primer set served for first-round RT-PCR of the TCR CDR3. TCRdb fed the multiplex PCR reads into MiXCR, producing one record per CDR3 protein. The sample holds about 380,000 distinct CDR3 sequences, 13% seen once. This blood was taken when hyperthyroidism was first diagnosed, before any ophthalmopathy symptoms existed. V was pared by 4 bases and J by 1 base, with 11 bases between. This CDR3 comprises 14 residues. The germline V gene encodes CDR1 SGHKS and CDR2 YYEKEE (reference sequence). The J gene is TRBJ1-1, the V gene TRBV5-5; no definite D call. The sequence was collected from a man younger than 45 with Graves' hyperthyroidism that later progressed to Graves' ophthalmopathy. The material sequenced was blood. The CDR3 bases are TGTGCCAGCAGCCTCCCCCATCAGAACACTGAAGCTTTCTTT. It specifies CASSLPHQNTEAFF. The whole variable domain, filled in from reference TRBV5-5 and TRBJ1-1, reads DAGVTQSPTHLIKTRGQQVTLRCSPISGHKSVSWYQQVLGQGPQFIFQYYEKEERGRGNFPDRFSARQFPNYSSELNVNALLLGDSALYLCASSLPHQNTEAFFGQGTRLTVV.